The 17 T cell receptor beta chains below all came from one sample that was sequenced in a study of T-cell reconstitution after alpha-beta-depleted transplantation in children (dated by TCRdb to 2016 to 2018). The library was produced with PCR. Instrument on record: Illumina HiSeq 2500. TCR library preparation used molecular barcoding, with unique molecular identifiers applied to normalize quantification of the TCRbeta repertoire. TCRdb reprocessing: public reads trimmed at Q25 with fastp, clones called with MiXCR, in-frame beta chains kept. Duplicate CDR3 protein sequences are folded into a single record with the most common DNA and genes. The sample contains about 420,000 distinct CDR3 sequences, about a tenth of them found a single time. Of the sample, roughly 5.1% falls within the top ten clones. Specimen: PBMCs from the stem cell graft donor, collected from the stem cell graft. The receptors were sampled from a human donor who donated a stem cell graft to a child with acute myeloid leukemia.

The rearrangement links TRBV6-2 or TRBV6-3 to TRBJ2-1, with 7 bases matching TRBD2. The germline gives CDR1 MNHEY, CDR2 SVGEGT. Trimming at V came to 6 bases and at J to 0 bases, leaving 5 bases not matched to a gene. This CDR3 is built from 15 residues. Here the CDR3 reads CASRKSGTSYNEQFF. The CDR3 DNA is TGTGCCAGCAGAAAGAGCGGGACCTCCTACAATGAGCAGTTCTTC.

In its sample, this clonotype was seen a few times. V and J are TRBV15 and TRBJ2-5; possibly TRBD2 for D (6 bases). V was pared by 5 bases and J by 1 base, with 17 bases between. The CDR3 loop spans 16 amino acids. Germline V gives CDR1 LNHNV, CDR2 YYDKDF (reference sequence). DNA for the CDR3: TGTGCCACCAGCTCCTCGGGACTCCCAACCCAAGAGACCCAGTACTTC. The encoded protein is CATSSSGLPTQETQYF.

V gene TRBV29-1 combines with J gene TRBJ2-7; D is possibly TRBD1 (6 bases). Looked up from germline, CDR1 is SQVTM and CDR2 is ANQGSEA. Trimming took off 7 bases at V and 3 bases at J, with 10 bases between the two ends. The CDR3 is 11 amino acids. The chain's CDR3 is CSAATGYEQYF. The CDR3 DNA is TGCAGCGCCGCGACAGGCTACGAGCAGTACTTC.

The table lists this clonotype with many counts. The rearrangement links TRBV20-1 to TRBJ1-1; D gene uncertain. This CDR3 comprises 10 residues. Deletions cut 7 bases from V and 7 bases from J, with 10 bases between. Germline CDR1 reads DFQATT; CDR2 reads SNEGSKA (reference sequence). The CDR3 loop reads CSVVRGEAFF. The CDR3 DNA reads TGCAGTGTAGTGCGGGGTGAAGCTTTCTTT.

The V and J genes are TRBV9 and TRBJ2-2, with no clear D. This CDR3 comprises 16 residues. From germline, CDR1 is SGDLS and CDR2 YYNGEE. V lost 0 bases and J 4 bases, leaving 13 bases between the germline ends. The CDR3 here is CASSVVGSAPTGELFF. The CDR3 nucleotides are TGTGCCAGCAGCGTAGTGGGGTCAGCCCCCACCGGGGAGCTGTTTTTT.

This clonotype turned up a few times. This chain connects TRBV12-3 or TRBV12-4 to TRBJ2-5, with D possibly matching TRBD1 (6 bases). The CDR3 is 14 amino acids. Trimming took off 7 bases at V and 4 bases at J, with 16 bases between the two ends. CDR3: CASNLGGPSETQYF. In DNA, the CDR3 is TGTGCCAGCAATCTAGGGGGTCCGTCAGAGACCCAGTACTTC.

This clonotype was counted many times. The J gene is TRBJ1-4, the V gene TRBV4-3, with TRBD1 as a possible D gene (6 bases). The V and J ends lost 0 bases and 5 bases respectively, with 10 bases between them. The CDR3 consists of 15 residues. CDR1 is LGHNA, CDR2 YSLEER, per germline. The CDR3 region has the DNA TGCGCCAGCAGCCAAGAGGCAAGGGGGAATGAAAAACTGTTTTTT. Translated, it gives CASSQEARGNEKLFF.

This clonotype was seen a few times. J is TRBJ1-2 and V is TRBV11-1; no definite D call. Trimming pared 4 bases from V and 2 bases from J, leaving 11 bases between. CDR3 size: 14 residues. CDR1 is SGHAT, CDR2 FQDESV, per germline (reference sequence). CDR3 sequence (DNA): TGTGCCAGCAGCTCAGGAGGACGGAACTATGGCTACACCTTC. This encodes CASSSGGRNYGYTF.

The chain recombines TRBV10-3 with TRBJ2-5; D may be TRBD2 (5 bases). This CDR3 region has 16 residues. V lost 0 bases and J lost 2, with 13 bases in between. Germline loops: CDR1 ENHRY, CDR2 SYGVKD. For the CDR3, the DNA is TGTGCCATCAGTGAGTCGGAGGTGGGAGCTCAAGAGACCCAGTACTTC. Its protein is CAISESEVGAQETQYF.

This clonotype has a handful of counts. The chain joins TRBV4-1 to TRBJ2-7; TRBD1 matches at 8 bases. With V trimmed by 2 bases and J by 3 bases, 9 bases remained unmatched. Germline V gene sequence: CDR1 MGHRA, CDR2 YSYEKL. This CDR3 has 16 amino acids. CDR3 nucleotide sequence: TGCGCCAGCAGCCAATGGTTTGACAGGGGAATCTACGAGCAGTACTTC. It translates to CASSQWFDRGIYEQYF.

Only one count was recorded for this clonotype. The J gene is TRBJ2-2, the V gene TRBV5-5; unclear D gene. This CDR3 region has 14 residues. Trimming shortened V by 4 bases and J by 1 base, and 8 bases separated the two germline ends. Per germline, CDR1 SGHKS and CDR2 YYEKEE (reference sequence). DNA of the CDR3: TGTGCCAGCAGCATACAGCTGAACACCGGGGAGCTGTTTTTT. This translates into CASSIQLNTGELFF.

This clonotype occurred a few times. The rearrangement links TRBV6-2 or TRBV6-3 to TRBJ2-7; the D gene is possibly TRBD2 (7 bases). Germline assignment: CDR1 MNHEY and CDR2 SVGEGT. The V end was cut by 0 bases, the J end by 3 bases, with 15 bases between. The CDR3 sequence is 16 residues long. For the CDR3, the DNA is TGTGCCAGCAGTTACTCGAAGCGGGAAGGGGGCTACGAGCAGTACTTC. Its translation is CASSYSKREGGYEQYF.

This clonotype occurred a few times. The V and J genes are TRBV3-1 and TRBJ2-3, with 7 bases aligning to TRBD2. Trimming at V came to 2 bases and at J to 2 bases, leaving 7 bases not matched to a gene. This CDR3 spans 16 amino acids. Germline lookup yields CDR1 LGHDT and CDR2 YNNKEL (reference sequence). CDR3 DNA sequence: TGTGCCAGCAGCCAATATTCGGGAGGAGACACAGATACGCAGTATTTT. Translated, it gives CASSQYSGGDTDTQYF.

This sequence joins TRBV11-2 and TRBJ2-5; 9 bases agree with TRBD1. This CDR3 comprises 16 residues. The V segment lost 6 bases and the J segment 0 bases; nucleotides outside the gene matches: 8. Germline V gives CDR1 SGHAT, CDR2 FQNNGV. CDR3: CASRRPGQGNQETQYF. The DNA for the CDR3 is TGTGCCAGCAGAAGGCCGGGACAGGGAAACCAAGAGACCCAGTACTTC.

This clonotype has a handful of counts. V and J are TRBV7-8 and TRBJ2-7, with TRBD2 identical over 14 bases. The CDR3 consists of 17 residues. Germline V gene lookup returns CDR1 SGHVS and CDR2 FQNEAQ. Trimming at V came to 5 bases and at J to 0 bases, leaving 6 bases not matched to a gene. CDR3 sequence reads: CASSPGLAGGSSYEQYV. CDR3 coding DNA: TGTGCCAGCAGCCCAGGACTAGCGGGGGGAAGCTCCTACGAGCAGTACGTC.

The table lists this clonotype with a few counts. The V gene is TRBV3-1, the J gene TRBJ2-2; a possible D gene is TRBD2 (6 bases). There are 13 residues in the CDR3. Between the trimmed V and J ends, which lost 3 bases and 4 bases, there was a span of 6 bases. Germline CDR1 and CDR2: LGHDT and YNNKEL (reference sequence). The CDR3 nucleotides read TGTGCCAGCAGCCAGCGGGGCACCGGGGAGCTGTTTTTT. Its protein is CASSQRGTGELFF. Combining the CDR3 with reference TRBV3-1 and TRBJ2-2 gives the whole variable domain DTAVSQTPKYLVTQMGNDKSIKCEQNLGHDTMYWYKQDSKKFLKIMFSYNNKELIINETVPNRFSPKSPDKAHLNLHINSLELGDSAVYFCASSQRGTGELFFGEGSRLTVL.

The V call is TRBV20-1, the J call TRBJ1-3; D is undetermined. The V gene lost 3 bases and the J gene lost 7 bases, with 13 bases spanning the gap. The CDR3 has 13 amino acids. The germline V gene encodes CDR1 DFQATT and CDR2 SNEGSKA (reference sequence). This CDR3 reads CSARVPRRNTIYF. CDR3 nucleotides: TGCAGTGCTAGGGTCCCTCGACGGAACACCATATATTTT.